A single sample is the source of the 15 T cell receptor beta chains below, sequenced in a study of blood T cell repertoires in COVID-19. The assay was immunoSEQ multiplex PCR, and TCRdb's table has in-frame clones only and misses some. The profile shows hundreds of thousands of clones, approximately 89% of them singletons. Input material: peripheral blood. Source of these receptors: a man between 18 and 29 years old with COVID-19, enrolled during active disease.

The genes are TRBV7-2 and TRBJ2-6; D possibly corresponds to TRBD1 (6 bases). CDR3 length equals 19 residues. V was pared by 5 bases and J by 0 bases, with 20 bases between. Germline V gene sequence: CDR1 SGHTA, CDR2 FQGNSA. CDR3 in amino acids: CASSTKGVRGSSGANVLTF. CDR3 in DNA: TGTGCCAGCAGCACTAAGGGGGTCAGGGGAAGCTCTGGGGCCAACGTCCTGACTTTC.

The chain uses TRBV18 and TRBJ1-4, with TRBD1 matching 11 bases. V lost 6 bases to trimming and J lost 10 bases; unmatched junction nucleotides: 16. Germline V gives CDR1 KGHSH, CDR2 LQKENI. This CDR3 contains 17 residues. In DNA, the CDR3 is TGTGCCAGCTCCCCGAAAGGACAGGGGGCGCCTCCGGGAAAACTGTTTTTT. It yields the protein CASSPKGQGAPPGKLFF.

The genes are TRBV5-4 and TRBJ1-6; TRBD1 aligns across 8 bases. The J segment lost 7 bases and the V segment lost 4 bases, leaving 13 bases of the junction unmatched. The germline V gene has CDR1 SGHNT and CDR2 YYREEE (reference sequence). The CDR3 has 17 amino acids. The DNA of the CDR3 is TGTGCCAGCAGCACCCCCCAGGGGGCGGATTTCAATTCACCCCTCCACTTT. It encodes CASSTPQGADFNSPLHF.

The chain has TRBV2 and TRBJ2-5; 11 bases are a match to TRBD1. The V gene end was trimmed by 6 bases and the J gene end by 3 bases; junction bases not matched to a gene: 9. CDR3 size: 16 residues. Per germline, CDR1 SNHLY and CDR2 FYNNEI. In nucleotides, the CDR3 is TGTGCCAGCAGCAGCCAATGGGACAGGGGGGAAGAGACCCAGTACTTC. Translating it yields CASSSQWDRGEETQYF.

DNA of the CDR3: TGTGCCACCAGTGACGCTAGCGGAAGCACAGATACGCAGTATTTT. It yields the protein CATSDASGSTDTQYF. The chain carries TRBV24-1 and TRBJ2-3, with 7 bases identical to TRBD2. Per the germline V gene, CDR1 is KGHDR and CDR2 is SFDVKD. J was trimmed by 0 bases and V by 4 bases; bases with no gene match: 3. The CDR3 sequence is 15 residues long.

This sequence joins TRBV19 and TRBJ2-1; the D gene is possibly TRBD1 (7 bases). Trimming pared 4 bases from V and 9 bases from J, leaving 19 bases between. There are 15 residues in the CDR3. The germline CDR1 and CDR2 sequences are LNHDA and SQIVND (reference sequence). The CDR3 spells CASSRQGGIGGEQFF. For the CDR3, the DNA is TGTGCCAGTAGTAGGCAGGGGGGAATAGGCGGTGAGCAGTTCTTC.

V gene TRBV2 combines with J gene TRBJ2-1, with TRBD2 matching 10 bases. V trimming: 3 bases; J trimming: 7 bases; junction bases outside the gene matches: 9. The CDR3 extends over 16 amino acids. Germline CDR1 and CDR2: SNHLY and FYNNEI. This CDR3 is CASSELSSGSGNEQFF. Here the CDR3 DNA reads TGTGCCAGCAGTGAGCTCTCTAGCGGGAGTGGGAATGAGCAGTTCTTC.

The rearrangement joins TRBV15 to TRBJ1-4; D is unclear. The CDR3 is made up of 15 amino acids. Germline V gene sequence: CDR1 LNHNV, CDR2 YYDKDF (reference sequence). V was trimmed by 1 base and J by 0 bases, leaving 6 bases between them. The CDR3 sequence is CATSRGTATNEKLFF. CDR3 bases: TGTGCCACCAGCAGAGGGACTGCAACTAATGAAAAACTGTTTTTT.

The gene calls are TRBV7-8 and TRBJ2-7; 13 positions agree with TRBD2. V trimming: 5 bases; J trimming: 5 bases; junction bases outside the gene matches: 15. In germline, CDR1 is SGHVS, CDR2 FQNEAQ. The CDR3 is made up of 18 amino acids. CDR3 in amino acids: CASSPNPSGLAGKDEQYF. DNA for the CDR3: TGTGCCAGCAGCCCTAATCCGTCGGGACTAGCGGGAAAAGACGAGCAGTACTTC.

This chain joins TRBV30 and TRBJ2-3; D gene ambiguous. This CDR3 comprises 13 residues. Trimming left V 0 bases short and J 8 bases short, with 12 bases between. Germline CDR1 GTSNPN, CDR2 SVGIG (reference sequence). This chain's CDR3 is CAWSVSATGTQYF. CDR3 DNA: TGTGCCTGGAGTGTGTCGGCCACGGGTACGCAGTATTTT.

This chain uses TRBV7-4 with TRBJ2-7, with 8 positions matching TRBD1. The V and J ends lost 4 bases and 3 bases, in that order; junction bases with no gene match: 17. Germline V gene sequence: CDR1 SGHVT, CDR2 SQSDAQ. This CDR3 comprises 18 residues. The CDR3 DNA sequence: TGTGCCAGCAGCTACTGGACAGGGATTAAGCACCCCATCTACGAGCAGTACTTC. This encodes CASSYWTGIKHPIYEQYF.

The chain couples TRBV24-1 to TRBJ2-2; 8 nucleotides align to TRBD1. The germline CDR1 and CDR2 sequences are KGHDR and SFDVKD. This CDR3 spans 13 amino acids. J was trimmed by 4 bases and V by 7 bases; bases with no gene match: 1. CDR3 protein: CATRGQGTGELFF. The CDR3 DNA follows: TGTGCCACCAGAGGACAGGGCACCGGGGAGCTGTTTTTT.

The V and J genes are TRBV4-1 and TRBJ1-6, with D uncertain. The germline CDR1 and CDR2 sequences are MGHRA and YSYEKL. The length of the CDR3 is 16 residues. Trimming took 0 bases from V and 10 from J, leaving 16 bases between them. CDR3 in DNA: TGCGCCAGCAGCCAAGAAAGTGGCCGGGATGGATCACCCCTCCACTTT. It yields the protein CASSQESGRDGSPLHF.

The chain joins TRBV7-8 to TRBJ2-7, with TRBD2 matching over 14 bases. The CDR3 is 16 amino acids. J was trimmed by 2 bases and V by 5 bases; bases with no gene match: 5. Germline V gene lookup returns CDR1 SGHVS and CDR2 FQNEAQ. For the CDR3, the DNA is TGTGCCAGCAGCCGAGGGACTAGCGGGAGCGCCTACGAGCAGTACTTC. Its protein is CASSRGTSGSAYEQYF.

The chain is built from TRBV29-1 and TRBJ2-2, with D maybe TRBD2 (6 bases). Trimming removed 7 bases at V and 5 bases at J, with 20 bases between. This CDR3 spans 15 amino acids. Germline CDR1 and CDR2: SQVTM and ANQGSEA. For the CDR3, the DNA is TGCAGCGCCAAGACGCCGGGACTTCGGACCGGGGAGCTGTTTTTT. As protein: CSAKTPGLRTGELFF.